The present T cell receptor beta chain was sequenced within a study of tumor and adjacent non-tumor tissue in lung cancer. General study results and limits: TCR diversity was significantly greater in tumor than normal lung tissue.

Three rounds of nested PCR, following a modified ARM-PCR protocol, produced the TCRbeta library. Each CDR3 protein gets one entry after TCRdb re-called the multiplex PCR reads with MiXCR. Of 65,000 to 90,000 distinct CDR3 sequences listed, nearly 70% were seen once; the top ten hold 10% to 15%. CDR3 length: 13 residues. The germline gives CDR1 SEHNR, CDR2 FQNEAQ (reference sequence). Trimming stripped 2 bases from V and 8 bases from J, with 10 bases between. The template was RNA from unsorted bulk tissue. This clonotype was observed a handful of times. What it binds is unknown. This TCR was sampled from a woman aged 70-85 years with non-small cell lung cancer. Sequencing was carried out using lung tumor tissue. This chain links TRBV7-9 with TRBJ2-1; possible D gene TRBD2, 5 bases. CDR3 loop: CASSLSSFYEQFF. The CDR3 bases are TGTGCCAGCAGCTTATCTAGCTTCTATGAGCAGTTCTTC.